The 9 T cell receptor beta chains listed next were all sequenced from one sample in a study of response to subunit inactivated influenza vaccine. MiXCR, applied by TCRdb to the RT-PCR reads, yields one record per CDR3 protein. Here the sample spans about 190,000 distinct CDR3 sequences, approximately 15% being singletons. This sample comprised CD8+ T cells sorted from PBMCs, obtained about 5 days after vaccination. These TCRs come from a man between 45 and 60 years old who received an inactivated influenza vaccine.

This clonotype was found a few times. The chain recombines TRBV7-9 with TRBJ2-3; 10 nucleotides match TRBD2. Germline values: CDR1 SEHNR, CDR2 FQNEAQ (reference sequence). V dropped 2 bases and J dropped 7; count of bases not matched to a gene: 9. The CDR3 consists of 16 residues. CDR3 coding DNA: TGTGCCAGCAGCTTACGAGAGCGGGAGGGCCAGAATACGCAGTATTTT. Protein product: CASSLREREGQNTQYF.

The V call is TRBV19, the J call TRBJ2-1; D is uncertain. The CDR3 contains 12 residues. Germline CDR1 and CDR2: LNHDA and SQIVND (reference sequence). Trimming shortened V by 3 bases and J by 10 bases, and 10 bases separated the two germline ends. For the CDR3, the DNA is TGTGCCAGTAGTATTGGTCACACAGAGCAGTTCTTC. This encodes CASSIGHTEQFF.

This clonotype was seen a few times. The J gene is TRBJ2-2, the V gene TRBV7-9; 8 bases match TRBD2. This CDR3 is built from 16 residues. The V and J ends lost 7 bases and 5 bases, in that order; junction bases with no gene match: 12. Germline lookup yields CDR1 SEHNR and CDR2 FQNEAQ (reference sequence). Written as DNA, the CDR3 is TGTGCCAGCAAGCGGACGGGGGGGCGTTTAACCGGGGAGCTGTTTTTT. It yields the protein CASKRTGGRLTGELFF.

The rearrangement joins TRBV28 to TRBJ2-2; D is ambiguous. The CDR3 contains 14 residues. CDR1 MDHEN and CDR2 SYDVKM come from the germline V gene. Trimming took 3 bases from V and 4 from J, leaving 9 bases between them. This chain's CDR3 is CASSFDPATGELFF. The DNA of the CDR3 is TGTGCCAGCAGTTTTGACCCGGCCACCGGGGAGCTGTTTTTT. Combining the CDR3 with reference TRBV28 and TRBJ2-2 gives the whole variable domain DVKVTQSSRYLVKRTGEKVFLECVQDMDHENMFWYRQDPGLGLRLIYFSYDVKMKEKGDIPEGYSVSREKKERFSLILESASTNQTSMYLCASSFDPATGELFFGEGSRLTVL.

V is TRBV2 and J is TRBJ2-3, with 9 nucleotides matching TRBD2. The V segment lost 10 bases and the J segment 1 base; nucleotides outside the gene matches: 6. The germline CDR1 and CDR2 sequences are SNHLY and FYNNEI. This CDR3 spans 14 amino acids. The CDR3 is CAILSGGGTDTQYF. CDR3 nucleotides: TGTGCCATCCTTAGCGGGGGCGGCACAGATACGCAGTATTTT.

The chain employs TRBV3-1 and TRBJ2-1; 8 nucleotides match TRBD2. V was pared by 10 bases and J by 7 bases, with 6 bases of the junction left unmatched. Germline V gene lookup returns CDR1 LGHDT and CDR2 YNNKEL (reference sequence). The CDR3 is 12 amino acids. The CDR3 protein is CATSTSANEQFF. The CDR3 DNA reads as TGTGCCACCTCGACTAGCGCGAATGAGCAGTTCTTC.

This clonotype was detected ten times or more. The J gene is TRBJ2-7, the V gene TRBV9, with TRBD2 matching 7 bases. J gave up 3 bases and V 4 bases, and 7 bases lay outside the gene matches. The CDR3 is 14 residues long. Germline lookup yields CDR1 SGDLS and CDR2 YYNGEE. Here the CDR3 reads CASSPGGTGYEQYF. In DNA form, the CDR3 reads TGTGCCAGCAGCCCCGGGGGGACGGGCTACGAGCAGTACTTC.

This clonotype was counted only a few times. The chain carries TRBV6-5 and TRBJ2-2; D tentatively fits TRBD1 or TRBD2 (6 bases each). V was clipped by 1 base and J by 5 bases, with 8 bases between them. Germline V gene data show CDR1 as MNHEY and CDR2 as SVGAGI. The CDR3 totals 14 residues. The CDR3 DNA reads as TGTGCCAGCAGTTACTGGGGGGCAACCGGGGAGCTGTTTTTT. It yields the protein CASSYWGATGELFF.

This clonotype came up a few times. V and J are TRBV6-1 and TRBJ2-3, with 8 bases lining up with TRBD2. The ends lost 6 bases at V and 3 bases at J; junction bases unmatched: 5. CDR3 length equals 14 residues. Germline CDR1 is MNHNS and CDR2 is SASEGT. In DNA form, the CDR3 reads TGTGCCAGCAGGACGCGGGGGGTGACAGATACGCAGTATTTT. It yields the protein CASRTRGVTDTQYF.